This T cell receptor beta chain is drawn from a study of regulatory T cells in long-lasting Graves disease. Regarding time point: persistent/refractory GD, antithyroid drugs over 5 years with positive TRAb. There was RNA extracted from PBMCs, and the TCR library was made from it. CDR3 length: 14 residues. CDR1 and CDR2 (germline): GTSNPN, SVGIG (reference sequence). The V gene lost 5 bases and the J gene lost 4 bases, with 15 bases spanning the gap. Findings of the study overall: Persistent Graves' patients had lower TCR diversity than newly diagnosed ones.

Combining iRepertoire HTBI primers with Arm-PCR of CDR3 regions, the authors built TCR beta libraries. TCRdb re-analysed the multiplex PCR reads in MiXCR, keeping a single row per CDR3 protein. This table has hundreds of thousands of distinct CDR3 sequences, 25% to 30% appearing once. This clonotype was seen more than once but under ten times. Its antigen is unidentified. The source is a female donor with Graves disease. This sequence joins TRBV30 and TRBJ2-1; D gene unclear. The sample here was peripheral blood mononuclear cells (PBMCs), taken when the disease was refractory, from a patient treated with antithyroid drugs. In nucleotides, the CDR3 is TGTGCCTGGTCGCTAGGGCAAATTTACAATGAGCAGTTCTTC. Protein product: CAWSLGQIYNEQFF. The full variable domain, with the rest looked up from reference TRBV30 and TRBJ2-1, is SQTIHQWPATLVQPVGSPLSLECTVEGTSNPNLYWYRQAAGRGLQLLFYSVGIGQISSEVPQNLSASRPQDRQFILSSKKLLLSDSGFYLCAWSLGQIYNEQFFGPGTRLTVL.